One sample yielded the 26 T cell receptor beta chains listed below, sequenced in a study of shared clonotypes between healthy human individuals. The repertoire was sequenced with immunoSEQ multiplex PCR; TCRdb's copy has only in-frame clones and lacks some. The data show a few million clones, with around 90% seen just once and approximately 0.4% held by the top ten. Sequenced: naive CD4+ T cells from PBMCs. This sample's subset: CD45RA+ positively selected. The receptors originated from a young man in good health. Some clones in this sample may be carry-over from other donors' samples.

The chain couples TRBV5-1 to TRBJ2-7; TRBD2 agrees at 16 bases. Per germline, CDR1 SGHRS and CDR2 YFSETQ. V trimming: 2 bases; J trimming: 2 bases; junction bases outside the gene matches: 13. The CDR3 covers 20 residues. The CDR3 is CASSFVRRGTSGRVPYEQYF. For the CDR3, the DNA is TGCGCCAGCAGCTTTGTGAGGAGGGGGACTAGCGGGAGGGTTCCCTACGAGCAGTACTTC.

The chain links TRBV30 to TRBJ2-1; possibly TRBD2 for D (6 bases). CDR3 length: 16 residues. V shed 0 bases and J shed 7 bases, with 19 bases lying between them. CDR1 is GTSNPN and CDR2 is SVGIG in the germline V gene (reference sequence). CDR3 coding DNA: TGTGCCTGGAGTGTACTTGGGGCGGGACGGGGAAATGAGCAGTTCTTC. Encoded protein: CAWSVLGAGRGNEQFF.

The chain joins TRBV18 to TRBJ1-2; 7 positions agree with TRBD1. CDR1 and CDR2 (germline): KGHSH, LQKENI. The junction had 3 bases not matched to a gene; V was cut back by 3 bases and J by 8 bases. The CDR3 spans 12 residues. The chain's CDR3 is CASSPTGWGYTF. In DNA, the CDR3 is TGTGCCAGCTCACCGACAGGGTGGGGCTACACCTTC.

This clone was counted between two and nine times. This chain joins TRBV19 and TRBJ2-3; no definite D call. The CDR3 runs 15 residues. Trimming removed 1 base from V and 0 bases from J, with 8 bases in between. Germline CDR1 reads LNHDA; CDR2 reads SQIVND (reference sequence). The CDR3 spells CASSIVSISTDTQYF. DNA for the CDR3: TGTGCCAGTAGTATAGTAAGCATTAGCACAGATACGCAGTATTTT.

A word on this clone: Other DNA sequences of this sample code for an identical CDR3. The genes are TRBV6-5 and TRBJ1-3; tentatively, D is TRBD1 (6 bases). Trimming removed 2 bases from V and 1 base from J, with 6 bases in between. This CDR3 has 14 amino acids. Germline V CDR1 and CDR2: MNHEY, SVGAGI. This chain's CDR3 is CASSYGQSGNTIYF. As DNA, the CDR3 is TGTGCCAGCAGTTACGGACAGTCTGGAAACACCATATATTTT.

V and J are TRBV7-9 and TRBJ2-7; D is perhaps TRBD1 (6 bases). The CDR3 consists of 16 residues. Germline V gene data show CDR1 as SEHNR and CDR2 as FQNEAQ (reference sequence). Trimming cost V 3 bases and J 4 bases, with 19 bases left between them. The CDR3: CASSFRVWPRGYEQYF. The CDR3 DNA sequence: TGTGCCAGCAGCTTTCGGGTCTGGCCGAGGGGGTACGAGCAGTACTTC.

V and J are TRBV4-2 and TRBJ1-1; no definite D call. The germline V and J ends were trimmed by 2 bases and 1 base, with 8 bases remaining between them. CDR1 is LGHNA, CDR2 YNFKEQ, per germline. The CDR3 has 14 amino acids. CDR3 sequence reads: CASSQQWENTEAFF. The CDR3 DNA follows: TGTGCCAGCAGCCAACAATGGGAGAACACTGAAGCTTTCTTT.

This chain joins TRBV28 and TRBJ2-2; 12 nucleotides line up with TRBD1. Losses at the gene ends were 4 bases for V and 6 bases for J; bases not matched to a gene: 0. Per germline, CDR1 MDHEN and CDR2 SYDVKM. The CDR3 has 14 amino acids. CDR3 DNA sequence: TGTGCCAGCAGTTGGGACAGGGGGCCCGGGGAGCTGTTTTTT. It codes for CASSWDRGPGELFF. Supplemented by reference TRBV28 and TRBJ2-2, the full variable domain reads DVKVTQSSRYLVKRTGEKVFLECVQDMDHENMFWYRQDPGLGLRLIYFSYDVKMKEKGDIPEGYSVSREKKERFSLILESASTNQTSMYLCASSWDRGPGELFFGEGSRLTVL.

This sequence joins TRBV29-1 and TRBJ2-5; D not certain. With the DNA end fitting TRBJ2-7 better, the J assignment may be wrong. CDR3 length: 11 amino acids. CDR1 and CDR2 from the germline V gene are SQVTM and ANQGSEA. CDR3 residues: CSALIPYEQYF. CDR3 nucleotide sequence: TGCAGCGCCCTGATCCCCTACGAGCAGTACTTC.

The genes are TRBV9 and TRBJ2-7; 9 bases are a match to TRBD1. The CDR3 sequence is 16 residues long. The junction had 11 bases not matched to a gene; V was cut back by 1 base and J by 6 bases. The germline V gene encodes CDR1 SGDLS and CDR2 YYNGEE. As DNA, the CDR3 is TGTGCCAGCAGCGTATCGCCGGGACAGGGAATCTCCGAGCAGTACTTC. It translates to CASSVSPGQGISEQYF.

This chain connects TRBV7-3 to TRBJ2-7; weak D call: TRBD1 (6 bases). The CDR3 length is 16 residues. Germline V gives CDR1 SGHTA, CDR2 FQGTGA. Trimming pared 0 bases from V and 0 bases from J, leaving 12 bases between. CDR3 residues: CASSLTSTGYSYEQYF. In DNA, the CDR3 is TGTGCCAGCAGCTTAACGAGTACAGGGTACTCCTACGAGCAGTACTTC.

The J gene is TRBJ1-5, the V gene TRBV27; weak D call: TRBD1 (6 bases). The CDR3 consists of 15 residues. V lost 6 bases, J lost 4 bases, and 16 bases lay in between. Germline CDR1 MNHEY, CDR2 SMNVEV (reference sequence). As DNA, the CDR3 is TGTGCCAGCAGCTTCAGGACAGACCCAAATCAGCCCCAGCATTTT. Encoded protein: CASSFRTDPNQPQHF.

V usage is TRBV6-5 and J usage is TRBJ2-1; perhaps TRBD2 as D (7 bases). Germline values: CDR1 MNHEY, CDR2 SVGAGI. V was shortened by 7 bases and J by 1 base, with 8 bases between the two germline ends. The CDR3 sequence is 13 residues long. The CDR3 nucleotides are TGTGCCAGCAAGGGGGGGTCCTACAATGAGCAGTTCTTC. As protein: CASKGGSYNEQFF.

This clone has a single count. Other DNA sequences in this sample translate to the same CDR3. The chain combines TRBV28 with TRBJ1-2; D is unresolved. Germline CDR1 is MDHEN and CDR2 is SYDVKM. V was shortened by 2 bases and J by 3 bases, with 7 bases between the two germline ends. The CDR3 is made up of 13 amino acids. The CDR3 loop is CASSLRVDYGYTF. In nucleotides, the CDR3 is TGTGCCAGCAGTTTAAGAGTGGACTATGGCTACACCTTC.

Here the CDR3 DNA reads TGTGCCAGCTCCCAGCTAGCGGGAGAAACCGGGGAGCTGTTTTTT. This codes for CASSQLAGETGELFF. The chain combines TRBV18 with TRBJ2-2; 10 bases agree with TRBD2. Trimming cost V 6 bases and J 5 bases; bases outside gene matches: 6. The germline gives CDR1 KGHSH, CDR2 LQKENI. The CDR3 is 15 residues long.

The chain employs TRBV18 and TRBJ2-5, with 7 bases identical to TRBD1. The germline V gene encodes CDR1 KGHSH and CDR2 LQKENI. The CDR3 spans 16 residues. Losses at the gene ends were 0 bases for V and 5 bases for J; bases not matched to a gene: 9. The CDR3 region has the DNA TGTGCCAGCTCACCACCGCAGCGGTCCAGGGGGGAGACCCAGTACTTC. This sequence encodes CASSPPQRSRGETQYF.

On this clone itself: Additional DNA sequences in this sample encode the identical CDR3. This chain joins TRBV5-8 and TRBJ2-5; TRBD2 aligns across 13 bases. CDR1 SGHTS and CDR2 YDEGEE come from the germline V gene. V shed 4 bases, J shed 5 bases, and the junction held 5 bases outside the gene matches. The CDR3 runs 15 residues. CDR3 in amino acids: CASSQGTSGMETQYF. The CDR3 coding sequence is TGTGCCAGCAGCCAGGGGACTAGCGGGATGGAGACCCAGTACTTC.

This clone was observed once. The chain is built from TRBV5-1 and TRBJ1-2, with D maybe TRBD1 (5 bases). The CDR3 totals 16 residues. Trimming stripped 6 bases from V and 1 base from J, with 19 bases between. Looked up from germline, CDR1 is SGHRS and CDR2 is YFSETQ. CDR3 in amino acids: CASTHRGGDLNYGYTF. Here the CDR3 DNA reads TGCGCCAGCACCCACCGGGGGGGTGACCTTAACTATGGCTACACCTTC. The full variable domain, completed using reference TRBV5-1 and TRBJ1-2, is KAGVTQTPRYLIKTRGQQVTLSCSPISGHRSVSWYQQTPGQGLQFLFEYFSETQRNKGNFPGRFSGRQFSNSRSEMNVSTLELGDSALYLCASTHRGGDLNYGYTFGSGTRLTVV.

The genes are TRBV6-5 and TRBJ1-5; D is unclear. CDR3 length equals 14 residues. Germline V gene lookup returns CDR1 MNHEY and CDR2 SVGAGI. Deletions cut 2 bases from V and 7 bases from J, with 12 bases between. The CDR3 DNA reads TGTGCCAGCAGTTACCAATGGGGAGGGCAGCCCCAGCATTTT. Encoded protein: CASSYQWGGQPQHF.

The V and J genes are TRBV29-1 and TRBJ2-7, with D perhaps matching TRBD2 (6 bases). Germline CDR1 and CDR2: SQVTM and ANQGSEA. This CDR3 has 12 amino acids. With 6 bases removed from V and 2 bases from J, the gap between germline ends came to 11 bases. CDR3 in DNA: TGCAGCGTGAACTCGGGGGCCTACGAGCAGTACTTC. This encodes CSVNSGAYEQYF.

The chain combines TRBV5-1 with TRBJ1-2, with 8 bases aligning to TRBD1. The trim removed 6 bases at V and 7 bases at J, leaving 8 bases unmatched. The CDR3 length is 13 residues. Germline CDR1 is SGHRS and CDR2 is YFSETQ. For the CDR3, the DNA is TGCGCCAGCACCCGACAGGGGTTGGGTGGCTACACCTTC. This sequence encodes CASTRQGLGGYTF.

A remark on this clone: Within the sample, other DNA sequences also encode this same CDR3. This chain connects TRBV15 to TRBJ1-5; 9 nucleotides line up with TRBD1. V lost 1 base and J lost 5; bases outside the gene matches: 3. The CDR3 has 15 residues. Germline CDR1 reads LNHNV; CDR2 reads YYDKDF (reference sequence). CDR3 coding DNA: TGTGCCACCAGCAGAGGACAGGGGGGATATCAGCCCCAGCATTTT. It yields the protein CATSRGQGGYQPQHF.

J is TRBJ1-5 and V is TRBV28; 8 bases are shared with TRBD1. The CDR3 loop spans 17 amino acids. Unmatched junction bases numbered 15, after V lost 4 bases and J lost 7 bases. CDR1 and CDR2 from the germline V gene are MDHEN and SYDVKM. CDR3 in DNA: TGTGCCAGCAGTTCGATGTGGACAGGGCCTACGGGGCAGCCCCAGCATTTT. This encodes CASSSMWTGPTGQPQHF.

V usage is TRBV14 and J usage is TRBJ2-3; D gene ambiguous. The CDR3 covers 17 residues. V dropped 2 bases and J dropped 4 bases, with 19 bases sitting between them. CDR1 SGHDN and CDR2 FVKESK come from the germline V gene. The CDR3 is CASSQTPSFVGPDTQYF. The CDR3 DNA follows: TGTGCCAGCAGCCAAACCCCATCCTTCGTTGGGCCAGATACGCAGTATTTT. The full variable domain, rest sourced from reference TRBV14 and TRBJ2-3, is EAGVTQFPSHSVIEKGQTVTLRCDPISGHDNLYWYRRVMGKEIKFLLHFVKESKQDESGMPNNRFLAERTGGTYSTLKVQPAELEDSGVYFCASSQTPSFVGPDTQYFGPGTRLTVL.

This clone showed up just a few times. This rearrangement joins TRBV7-2 to TRBJ1-4, with D unresolved. Germline CDR1 and CDR2: SGHTA and FQGNSA. The V end was cut by 5 bases, the J end by 4 bases, with 11 bases between. The CDR3 loop spans 14 amino acids. The CDR3 spells CASSLVEGNEKLFF. The DNA for the CDR3 is TGTGCCAGCAGCCTAGTAGAGGGTAATGAAAAACTGTTTTTT.

This chain links TRBV5-4 with TRBJ1-4; D may be TRBD1 (6 bases). Germline CDR1 SGHNT, CDR2 YYREEE (reference sequence). The CDR3 covers 13 residues. Trimming pared 7 bases from V and 7 bases from J, leaving 14 bases between. For the CDR3, the DNA is TGTGCCAGCCGTGGGGGGGCAAGTGAAAAACTGTTTTTT. Residues: CASRGGASEKLFF.